What follows are 13 T cell receptor beta chains derived from one specimen sequenced in a study of T cells after yellow fever vaccination. TCRdb used MiXCR to reprocess the 5' RACE reads, holding one entry per CDR3 protein. The sample yields under 550,000 distinct CDR3 sequences, just over 20% seen once. Specimen: PBMCs, collected less than 25 days after the first yellow fever vaccination. The receptors were sampled from a man between 18 and 35 years old who received the YFV17D yellow fever vaccine.

This clonotype was seen only a few times. The CDR3 region has the DNA TGCGCCAGCAGCCAGGCCAGGGGCCTGAGCAATCAGCCCCAGCATTTT. Protein: CASSQARGLSNQPQHF. J is TRBJ1-5 and V is TRBV4-1; TRBD1 might be the D (6 bases). V was clipped by 3 bases and J by 1 base, with 13 bases between them. CDR1 and CDR2 (germline): MGHRA, YSYEKL. This CDR3 contains 16 residues.

CDR3 DNA: TGTGCCAGCAGTTCGCCGCGACAGGGAGTTAATCAGCCCCAGCATTTT. It yields the protein CASSSPRQGVNQPQHF. V gene TRBV28 combines with J gene TRBJ1-5; TRBD1 matches 7 bases. The CDR3 extends over 16 amino acids. J lost 4 bases, V lost 4 bases, and 10 bases had no gene match. The germline V gene has CDR1 MDHEN and CDR2 SYDVKM.

The CDR3 sequence: CASSRTRFEGQAFF. The CDR3 DNA sequence: TGTGCCAGCAGCCGAACTCGATTTGAAGGACAAGCTTTCTTT. The rearrangement joins TRBV7-2 to TRBJ1-1; D is unresolved. The CDR3 consists of 14 residues. The germline gives CDR1 SGHTA, CDR2 FQGNSA. Trimming stripped 5 bases from V and 9 bases from J, with 19 bases between. The full variable domain, in which reference TRBV7-2 and TRBJ1-1 provide the parts outside the CDR3, is GAGVSQSPSNKVTEKGKDVELRCDPISGHTALYWYRQSLGQGLEFLIYFQGNSAPDKSGLPSDRFSAERTGGSVSTLTIQRTQQEDSAVYLCASSRTRFEGQAFFGQGTRLTVV.

The chain combines TRBV2 with TRBJ2-5; D remains unclear. V lost 8 bases and J lost 0, with 10 bases in between. The germline V gene has CDR1 SNHLY and CDR2 FYNNEI. This CDR3 comprises 13 residues. The CDR3 DNA reads as TGTGCCAGCCTACGGAGCTACCAAGAGACCCAGTACTTC. It specifies CASLRSYQETQYF.

The chain's CDR3 is CAISKQGSGANVLTF. Written as DNA, the CDR3 is TGTGCCATCAGTAAACAGGGCTCTGGGGCCAACGTCCTGACTTTC. The chain is built from TRBV10-3 and TRBJ2-6; TRBD1 is a possible D gene (6 bases). The CDR3 has 15 amino acids. Germline V gene sequence: CDR1 ENHRY, CDR2 SYGVKD. V was shortened by 5 bases and J by 0 bases, with 8 bases between the two germline ends.

This clonotype was seen only a few times. In DNA form, the CDR3 reads TGTGCCAGCAGCTTGGGACAGCCCGGCGGCGGGGAGCTGTTTTTT. Amino acid sequence: CASSLGQPGGGELFF. The rearrangement uses TRBV7-9 and TRBJ2-2, with 7 bases matching TRBD1. J gave up 7 bases and V 3 bases, and 8 bases lay outside the gene matches. Germline CDR1 and CDR2: SEHNR and FQNEAQ (reference sequence). CDR3 length: 15 residues.

The chain couples TRBV4-3 to TRBJ1-6, with D maybe TRBD1 (5 bases). The V gene lost 0 bases and the J gene lost 9 bases, with 24 bases spanning the gap. The CDR3 length is 19 residues. CDR1 is LGHNA and CDR2 is YSLEER in the germline V gene. The CDR3 sequence is CASSQEIPLRTTKSSPLHF. The DNA of the CDR3 is TGCGCCAGCAGCCAAGAAATTCCATTGAGGACAACGAAGTCTTCACCCCTCCACTTT.

The rearrangement joins TRBV7-9 to TRBJ1-1; D is unresolved. CDR1 is SEHNR, CDR2 FQNEAQ, per germline (reference sequence). Trimming stripped 5 bases from V and 7 bases from J, with 17 bases between. The CDR3 extends over 14 amino acids. The CDR3 here is CASSHDTRGYEAFF. CDR3 nucleotide sequence: TGTGCCAGCAGCCACGATACCCGAGGATATGAAGCTTTCTTT.

This clonotype came up a few times. The chain carries TRBV3-1 and TRBJ2-1; D possibly corresponds to TRBD2 (6 bases). Trimming took 0 bases from V and 4 from J, leaving 10 bases between them. Germline V gene lookup returns CDR1 LGHDT and CDR2 YNNKEL (reference sequence). The CDR3 totals 15 residues. CDR3 nucleotide sequence: TGTGCCAGCAGCCAAGAGCATAGCGGATACAATGAGCAGTTCTTC. Translation gives CASSQEHSGYNEQFF.

The rearrangement uses TRBV6-6 and TRBJ1-1; D may be TRBD1 (5 bases). This CDR3 is 13 amino acids long. Between the trimmed V and J ends, which lost 2 bases and 6 bases, there was a span of 10 bases. Germline-derived CDR1 and CDR2 are MNHNY and SVGAGI (reference sequence). The CDR3 DNA sequence: TGTGCCAGCAGTTACGGGACTTTTGCTGAAGCTTTCTTT. Amino acids: CASSYGTFAEAFF.

The V gene is TRBV6-1, the J gene TRBJ1-3, with D uncertain. In germline, CDR1 is MNHNS, CDR2 SASEGT. The CDR3 totals 17 residues. V lost 1 base to trimming and J lost 0 bases, with 13 bases between them. CDR3 protein: CASSEVPNRPSGNTIYF. CDR3 nucleotide sequence: TGTGCCAGCAGTGAAGTCCCCAACAGACCCTCTGGAAACACCATATATTTT.

In this sample, this clonotype turned up a few times. The chain is built from TRBV20-1 and TRBJ2-3; 13 bases match TRBD2. CDR1 is DFQATT and CDR2 is SNEGSKA in the germline V gene (reference sequence). V lost 3 bases to trimming and J lost 0 bases; unmatched junction nucleotides: 6. There are 17 residues in the CDR3. In DNA form, the CDR3 reads TGCAGTGCTAGGGGGACTAGCGGGGTCCCTAGCACAGATACGCAGTATTTT. It yields the protein CSARGTSGVPSTDTQYF.

This clonotype was seen a few times. The J gene is TRBJ2-1, the V gene TRBV20-1; 10 bases are a match to TRBD1. The CDR3 runs to 14 residues. Germline CDR1 is DFQATT and CDR2 is SNEGSKA (reference sequence). V shed 5 bases, J shed 5 bases, and the junction held 6 bases outside the gene matches. The CDR3 spells CSASGTGDHNEQFF. The CDR3 bases are TGCAGTGCTTCCGGGACAGGGGACCACAATGAGCAGTTCTTC.